Below, 4 T cell receptor beta chains from the same sample are listed, as sequenced in a study of T cells in Graves' hyperthyroidism and ophthalmopathy. Amplified regions were TCR beta CDR3 sequences from RNA transcripts. A first-round RT-PCR of the TCR CDR3 used the HTBI primer set. Using its own MiXCR run on the multiplex PCR reads, TCRdb lists one record per CDR3 protein. The table has almost 350,000 distinct CDR3 sequences, over 15% seen once. The sample comprised blood. These receptors were collected from a middle-aged woman with Graves' ophthalmopathy.

This clonotype was counted at least ten times. Relative to the germline gene, one junction end is altered; a read error may explain this. The chain employs TRBV15 and TRBJ2-2, with TRBD2 as a possible D gene (5 bases). The CDR3 runs 15 residues. CDR1 LNHNV and CDR2 YYDKDF come from the germline V gene (reference sequence). In DNA form, the CDR3 reads TGTGCCACCAGCAGAGATCCGGGTTTCACCGGGGAGCTGTCTTTT. Residues: CATSRDPGFTGELSF.

This clonotype was found many times. The rearrangement joins TRBV18 to TRBJ1-2; 7 positions match TRBD1. With 3 bases clipped from V and 6 bases from J, the junction kept 4 bases outside the gene matches. Germline V gene sequence: CDR1 KGHSH, CDR2 LQKENI. The CDR3 is 13 amino acids. In DNA, the CDR3 is TGTGCCAGCTCACCGACGGGGACAGATGGCTACACCTTC. The encoded protein is CASSPTGTDGYTF.

The chain joins TRBV6-1 to TRBJ2-4, with D tentatively TRBD1 (7 bases). Germline V gene sequence: CDR1 MNHNS, CDR2 SASEGT. CDR3 length: 17 residues. V was clipped by 1 base and J by 0 bases, with 13 bases between them. The CDR3 bases are TGTGCCAGCAGTGAAGGAGGAGGGGGCCTAGCCAAAAACATTCAGTACTTC. It codes for CASSEGGGGLAKNIQYF.

This clonotype was detected many times. The chain is built from TRBV20-1 and TRBJ1-1; D possibly corresponds to TRBD1 (5 bases). This CDR3 region has 14 residues. V was clipped by 5 bases and J by 0 bases, with 13 bases between them. Germline V gives CDR1 DFQATT, CDR2 SNEGSKA (reference sequence). The CDR3 DNA is TGCAGTGCTCCACGGACATATATGAACACTGAAGCTTTCTTT. Its translation is CSAPRTYMNTEAFF.